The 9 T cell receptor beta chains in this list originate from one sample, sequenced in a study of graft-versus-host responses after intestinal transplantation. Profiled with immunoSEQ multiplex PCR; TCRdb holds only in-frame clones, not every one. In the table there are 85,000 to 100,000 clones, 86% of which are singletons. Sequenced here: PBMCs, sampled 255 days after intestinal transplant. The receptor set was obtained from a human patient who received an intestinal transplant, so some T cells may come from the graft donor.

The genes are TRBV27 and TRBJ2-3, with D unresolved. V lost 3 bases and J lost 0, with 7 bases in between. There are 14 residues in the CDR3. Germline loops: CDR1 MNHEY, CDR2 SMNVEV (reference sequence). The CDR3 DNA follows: TGTGCCAGCAGTTTTAGGCGGAGCACAGATACGCAGTATTTT. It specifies CASSFRRSTDTQYF.

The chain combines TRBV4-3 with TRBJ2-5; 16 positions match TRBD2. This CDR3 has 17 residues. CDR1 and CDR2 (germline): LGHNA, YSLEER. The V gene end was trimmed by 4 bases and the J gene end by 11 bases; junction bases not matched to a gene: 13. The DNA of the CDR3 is TGCGCCAGCAGCCCCGAACTTCTCGGGACTAGCGGGGGGGTTCAGTACTTC. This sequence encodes CASSPELLGTSGGVQYF.

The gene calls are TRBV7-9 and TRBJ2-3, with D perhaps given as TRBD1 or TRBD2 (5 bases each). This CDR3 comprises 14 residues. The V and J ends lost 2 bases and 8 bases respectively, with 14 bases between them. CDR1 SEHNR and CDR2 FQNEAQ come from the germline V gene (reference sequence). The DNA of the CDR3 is TGTGCCAGCAGCTTAATAGGGGAGCGGCCTACGCAGTATTTT. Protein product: CASSLIGERPTQYF.

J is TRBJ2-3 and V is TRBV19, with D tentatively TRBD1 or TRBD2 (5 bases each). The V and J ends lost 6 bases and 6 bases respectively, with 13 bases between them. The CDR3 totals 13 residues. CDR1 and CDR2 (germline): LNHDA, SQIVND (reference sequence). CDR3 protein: CASRARDGDTQYF. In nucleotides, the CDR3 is TGTGCCAGTAGAGCCAGGGACGGGGATACGCAGTATTTT.

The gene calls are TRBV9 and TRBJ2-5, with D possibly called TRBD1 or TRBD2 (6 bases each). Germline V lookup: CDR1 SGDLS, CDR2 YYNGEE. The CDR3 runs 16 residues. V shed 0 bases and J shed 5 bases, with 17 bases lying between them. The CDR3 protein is CASSVGGASYGETQYF. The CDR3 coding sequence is TGTGCCAGCAGCGTAGGGGGGGCTAGTTATGGGGAGACCCAGTACTTC. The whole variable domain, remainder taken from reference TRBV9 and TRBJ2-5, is DSGVTQTPKHLITATGQRVTLRCSPRSGDLSVYWYQQSLDQGLQFLIQYYNGEERAKGNILERFSAQQFPDLHSELNLSSLELGDSALYFCASSVGGASYGETQYFGPGTRLLVL.

CDR3 nucleotide sequence: TGTGCCAGCAGATTACAGGGGAACACTGAAGCTTTCTTT. Protein sequence: CASRLQGNTEAFF. V is TRBV25-1 and J is TRBJ1-1; tentatively, D is TRBD1 (6 bases). The germline gives CDR1 MGHDK, CDR2 SYGVNS. This CDR3 spans 13 amino acids. Trimming shortened V by 6 bases and J by 1 base, and 9 bases separated the two germline ends.

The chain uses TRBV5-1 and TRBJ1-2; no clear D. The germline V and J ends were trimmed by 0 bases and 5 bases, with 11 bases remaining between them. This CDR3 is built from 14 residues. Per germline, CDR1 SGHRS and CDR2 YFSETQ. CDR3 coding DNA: TGCGCCAGCAGCTTGGACAGCTCCAAGTATGGCTACACCTTC. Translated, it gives CASSLDSSKYGYTF.

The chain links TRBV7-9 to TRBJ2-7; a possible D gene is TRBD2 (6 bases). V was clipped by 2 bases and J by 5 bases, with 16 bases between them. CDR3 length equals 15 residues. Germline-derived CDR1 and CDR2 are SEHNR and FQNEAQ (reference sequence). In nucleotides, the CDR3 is TGTGCCAGCAGCTTAATGGGCGGGGAAAGGGACGAGCAGTACGTC. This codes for CASSLMGGERDEQYV.

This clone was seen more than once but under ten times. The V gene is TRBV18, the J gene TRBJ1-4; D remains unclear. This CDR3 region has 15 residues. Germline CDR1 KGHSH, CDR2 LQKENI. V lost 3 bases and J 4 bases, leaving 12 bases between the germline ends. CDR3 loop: CASSPYGSSNEKLFF. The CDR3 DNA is TGTGCCAGCTCACCGTACGGGTCTAGTAATGAAAAACTGTTTTTT.